The clone carrying this TCR beta chain was counted only a few times. Its antigen is not known. TCRdb re-derived calls from the 5' RACE reads in MiXCR, one entry per CDR3 protein. The sample records 110,000 or so distinct CDR3 sequences, more than 5.5% being singletons. The sample is drawn from a study of T cells after yellow fever vaccination. Study results and limitations: Weaker in magnitude, the secondary response showed a faster peak on day 5 versus 15. Clones from primary vaccination mostly reappeared after the booster (around 96% CD4, around 90% CD8). A minor fraction of clonotypes spanned both CD4 and CD8 compartments. Contaminating bulk clonotypes could be abundant in FACS-sorted repertoires.

This sequence was found in a man aged 18 to 35 who received the YFV17D yellow fever vaccine. The material was CD4+ T cells sorted from PBMCs, obtained 45 days after the first yellow fever vaccination.

The CDR3 DNA reads TGTGCCAGCAGCTTTCATTTCGGCCGGGCCACTGAAGCTTTCTTT. This sequence encodes CASSFHFGRATEAFF. The chain joins TRBV7-2 to TRBJ1-1; D gene unclear. The germline V and J ends were trimmed by 3 bases and 4 bases, with 15 bases remaining between them. Per the germline V gene, CDR1 is SGHTA and CDR2 is FQGNSA. The length of the CDR3 is 15 residues.